The 3 T cell receptor beta chains given below trace back to one sample, sequenced in a study of cytomegalovirus exposure and HLA in healthy donors (dated by TCRdb to the late 2010s). Library prep was done by the immunoSEQ multiplex PCR assay. The multiplex PCR relied on a mix of 60 forward primers for TCR Vbeta segments and 13 reverse primers for TCR Jbeta segments. TCRdb took this table from immuneACCESS and kept in-frame rearrangements with V and J called. Such tables lack part of the clones; where checked against another copy, unresolved V genes explain under half of the gap, and the rest is unexplained. The sample contains some 160,000 clones, 60% to 85% of them found a single time. Around 2.3% of the sample goes to the ten largest clones. Sequenced input: PBMCs. The receptors stem from a man aged 45 to 65 in good health and CMV-seropositive.

This rearrangement joins TRBV6-5 to TRBJ2-5; 8 nucleotides agree with TRBD2. The V segment lost 5 bases and the J segment 4 bases; nucleotides outside the gene matches: 3. Germline values: CDR1 MNHEY, CDR2 SVGAGI. CDR3 length: 13 amino acids. The chain's CDR3 is CASSAGLAETQYF. The DNA for the CDR3 is TGTGCCAGCAGTGCCGGACTAGCAGAGACCCAGTACTTC.

The V call is TRBV2, the J call TRBJ2-1, with D maybe TRBD2 (5 bases). Trimming removed 1 base at V and 4 bases at J, with 14 bases between. This CDR3 comprises 16 residues. CDR1 and CDR2 (germline): SNHLY, FYNNEI. The CDR3 region is CASSEGNPRDYNEQFF. CDR3 coding DNA: TGTGCCAGCAGTGAAGGCAATCCTCGGGATTACAATGAGCAGTTCTTC. The full variable domain, its missing parts supplied by reference TRBV2 and TRBJ2-1, is EPEVTQTPSHQVTQMGQEVILRCVPISNHLYFYWYRQILGQKVEFLVSFYNNEISEKSEIFDDQFSVERPDGSNFTLKIRSTKLEDSAMYFCASSEGNPRDYNEQFFGPGTRLTVL.

V and J are TRBV5-1 and TRBJ1-6; D may be TRBD1 (6 bases). The germline V gene has CDR1 SGHRS and CDR2 YFSETQ. V lost 0 bases and J lost 4, with 11 bases in between. The CDR3 has 16 residues. Here the CDR3 DNA reads TGCGCCAGCAGCTTGGCCGGACAGAGTTATAATTCACCCCTCCACTTT. It codes for CASSLAGQSYNSPLHF.